The 13 T cell receptor beta chains reported below all come from one sample, sequenced in a study of T cells after yellow fever vaccination. TCRdb recomputed calls from the 5' RACE reads with MiXCR, one row per CDR3 protein. The table has under 500,000 distinct CDR3 sequences, about 19% seen once; the top ten hold about a sixth. The specimen comprised PBMCs, sampled before the yellow fever booster vaccination. The source of these receptors is a young man who received the YFV17D yellow fever vaccine.

This clonotype was seen more than once but under ten times. The chain is built from TRBV2 and TRBJ2-5; the D call may be TRBD1 or TRBD2 (5 bases each). The germline V gene encodes CDR1 SNHLY and CDR2 FYNNEI. The CDR3 has 13 residues. V shed 9 bases and J shed 4 bases, with 15 bases lying between them. The CDR3 DNA reads as TGTGCCAGTGGTTTAAGGGACCCAGAGACCCAGTACTTC. Translating it yields CASGLRDPETQYF.

This clonotype was recorded a few times. The chain has TRBV6-5 and TRBJ1-4; D call uncertain. The ends were cut back, 6 bases at V and 2 bases at J, with 13 bases in the middle. Germline V lookup: CDR1 MNHEY, CDR2 SVGAGI. CDR3 length: 15 amino acids. The chain's CDR3 is CASRRTMSTNEKLFF. The CDR3 coding sequence is TGTGCCAGCAGACGAACAATGTCCACTAATGAAAAACTGTTTTTT.

The CDR3 DNA follows: TGTGCCAGCAGTTACTCGGGCGGGACTGGCATGAACACTGAAGCTTTCTTT. Protein product: CASSYSGGTGMNTEAFF. This chain joins TRBV6-5 and TRBJ1-1; possibly TRBD1 for D (5 bases). V was pared by 0 bases and J by 0 bases, with 14 bases between. CDR3 length: 17 amino acids. Germline V gene lookup returns CDR1 MNHEY and CDR2 SVGAGI.

There are a few counts of this clonotype. The chain links TRBV27 to TRBJ2-7, with TRBD1 matching over 7 bases. The CDR3 has 14 amino acids. CDR1 is MNHEY, CDR2 SMNVEV, per germline (reference sequence). The J segment lost 1 base and the V segment lost 3 bases, leaving 3 bases of the junction unmatched. The CDR3 is CASSFGDSSYEQYF. As DNA, the CDR3 is TGTGCCAGCAGTTTCGGGGACAGTTCCTACGAGCAGTACTTC.

The rearrangement joins TRBV11-1 to TRBJ2-1, with 10 nucleotides matching TRBD2. The CDR3 extends over 15 amino acids. V shed 4 bases and J 4 bases; nucleotides not matched to a gene: 4. From germline, CDR1 is SGHAT and CDR2 FQDESV (reference sequence). CDR3 protein: CASSWSGGEYNEQFF. The CDR3 coding sequence is TGTGCCAGCAGCTGGAGCGGGGGGGAGTACAATGAGCAGTTCTTC.

The chain has TRBV20-1 and TRBJ2-3; the D gene is possibly TRBD2 (6 bases). With 5 bases removed from V and 0 bases from J, the gap between germline ends came to 12 bases. Germline V gene sequence: CDR1 DFQATT, CDR2 SNEGSKA (reference sequence). The CDR3 totals 14 residues. The chain's CDR3 is CSAPLATSTDTQYF. The CDR3 DNA is TGCAGTGCTCCGCTAGCGACTAGCACAGATACGCAGTATTTT.

The chain joins TRBV20-1 to TRBJ2-3; TRBD1 or TRBD2 may be the D gene (6 bases each). CDR3 length equals 15 residues. V was clipped by 0 bases and J by 6 bases, with 16 bases between them. Germline CDR1 DFQATT, CDR2 SNEGSKA (reference sequence). The CDR3: CSARDGGGPYDTQYF. In nucleotides, the CDR3 is TGCAGTGCTAGAGATGGAGGGGGACCCTACGATACGCAGTATTTT.

The chain uses TRBV5-1 and TRBJ2-7, with D tentatively TRBD1 or TRBD2 (5 bases each). Trimming pared 0 bases from V and 3 bases from J, leaving 10 bases between. Germline V lookup: CDR1 SGHRS, CDR2 YFSETQ. The CDR3 sequence is 14 residues long. The chain's CDR3 is CASSLGDGVYEQYF. CDR3 sequence (DNA): TGCGCCAGCAGCTTGGGGGACGGCGTCTACGAGCAGTACTTC.

This clonotype occurred a few times. This sequence joins TRBV4-2 and TRBJ2-1; the match to TRBD1 covers 11 bases. The CDR3 totals 16 residues. Trimming at V came to 3 bases and at J to 6 bases, leaving 7 bases not matched to a gene. The germline V gene encodes CDR1 LGHNA and CDR2 YNFKEQ. DNA of the CDR3: TGTGCCAGCAGCCAGGAAATCGGGACAGGGGGCAATGAGCAGTTCTTC. Amino acid sequence: CASSQEIGTGGNEQFF.

The chain is built from TRBV7-9 and TRBJ1-1, with D unclear. This CDR3 comprises 16 residues. Germline loops: CDR1 SEHNR, CDR2 FQNEAQ (reference sequence). With 5 bases removed from V and 0 bases from J, the gap between germline ends came to 16 bases. CDR3 protein: CASSLPRTGMNTEAFF. CDR3 nucleotide sequence: TGTGCCAGCAGCCTCCCCCGGACGGGGATGAACACTGAAGCTTTCTTT. Supplemented by reference TRBV7-9 and TRBJ1-1, the full variable domain reads DTGVSQNPRHKITKRGQNVTFRCDPISEHNRLYWYRQTLGQGPEFLTYFQNEAQLEKSRLLSDRFSAERPKGSFSTLEIQRTEQGDSAMYLCASSLPRTGMNTEAFFGQGTRLTVV.

This chain connects TRBV7-2 to TRBJ2-5; 12 bases line up with TRBD2. The CDR3 runs 14 residues. Germline CDR1 reads SGHTA; CDR2 reads FQGNSA. V dropped 6 bases and J dropped 6; count of bases not matched to a gene: 5. Here the CDR3 DNA reads TGTGCCAGCAGAGCTAGCGGGGGGGCACAGACCCAGTACTTC. It codes for CASRASGGAQTQYF.

The V gene is TRBV3-1, the J gene TRBJ2-4; 8 nucleotides agree with TRBD2. CDR1 and CDR2 from the germline V gene are LGHDT and YNNKEL (reference sequence). This CDR3 spans 14 amino acids. Germline trimming cut 0 bases from V and 13 bases from J; bases unmatched to any gene: 8. The CDR3 sequence: CASSQDTSGGRQYF. DNA of the CDR3: TGTGCCAGCAGCCAAGACACATCGGGAGGGCGGCAGTACTTC. The full variable domain, rest sourced from reference TRBV3-1 and TRBJ2-4, is DTAVSQTPKYLVTQMGNDKSIKCEQNLGHDTMYWYKQDSKKFLKIMFSYNNKELIINETVPNRFSPKSPDKAHLNLHINSLELGDSAVYFCASSQDTSGGRQYFGAGTRLSVL.

In this sample, this clonotype turned up once. V gene TRBV5-1 combines with J gene TRBJ1-2; a weak D match, TRBD1 (6 bases). The CDR3 totals 13 residues. CDR1 SGHRS and CDR2 YFSETQ come from the germline V gene. V lost 1 base and J lost 7, with 11 bases in between. CDR3 region: CASSLRGARGYTF. DNA of the CDR3: TGCGCCAGCAGCTTGAGGGGGGCTCGTGGCTACACCTTC.